The source of this T cell receptor (beta chain) is a study of blood T cell repertoires in COVID-19. Study overall: Samples taken during acute and convalescent COVID-19 were collected in the United States, Italy and Spain.

Seattle researchers signed up patients amid active infection and tracked them longitudinally. As originally analysed: Amplification of reference gene primers was used by the study to estimate nucleated cell counts. Libraries were prepared by immunoSEQ multiplex PCR; TCRdb keeps only in-frame clonotypes and omits some of them. That table furnishes V, J and clone size, whereas the DNA furnished D and trimming. The sample lists nearly 250,000 clones; more than 70% were seen once. Per the germline V gene, CDR1 is MDHEN and CDR2 is SYDVKM. The CDR3 is made up of 13 amino acids. Trimming stripped 4 bases from V and 8 bases from J, with 14 bases between.

The sequencing input was peripheral blood. The genes are TRBV28 and TRBJ1-2; the D gene is possibly TRBD1 (6 bases). The receptor was derived from a woman older than 75 with COVID-19, enrolled during active disease. The CDR3 DNA sequence: TGTGCCAGCAGTTCCCCTGACAGGAGGGGCTACACCTTC. Residues: CASSSPDRRGYTF.